These 27 T cell receptor beta chains were sequenced from one sample in a study of blood T cell repertoires in COVID-19. TCRdb's table, derived via immunoSEQ multiplex PCR, lists solely in-frame clones and lacks some. The sample holds 95,000 to 150,000 clones; around three quarters are singletons and the top ten take 3% to 4.5%. The specimen was peripheral blood. These TCRs come from a woman of 80 years or more with acute or convalescent COVID-19.

The CDR3 region has the DNA TGTGCCAGCAGCGAAGGGACAGCCACTGAAGCTTTCTTT. This sequence encodes CASSEGTATEAFF. V is TRBV5-4 and J is TRBJ1-1, with 7 bases identical to TRBD1. The CDR3 consists of 13 residues. Losses at the gene ends were 4 bases for V and 4 bases for J; bases not matched to a gene: 4. The germline CDR1 and CDR2 sequences are SGHNT and YYREEE (reference sequence).

The V gene is TRBV10-3, the J gene TRBJ2-3, with 7 nucleotides matching TRBD2. Trimming took 2 bases from V and 6 from J; bases not matched to a gene: 11. Germline values: CDR1 ENHRY, CDR2 SYGVKD. The length of the CDR3 is 16 residues. The CDR3 DNA sequence: TGTGCCATCAGTGAGGAGCGGGATCTCCCAAGGGATACGCAGTATTTT. This codes for CAISEERDLPRDTQYF.

The genes are TRBV7-8 and TRBJ1-1; D is uncertain. Deletions cut 3 bases from V and 1 base from J, with 6 bases between. The length of the CDR3 is 13 residues. CDR1 is SGHVS and CDR2 is FQNEAQ in the germline V gene. The CDR3 DNA is TGTGCCAGCAGCTTTCTTCGGAACACTGAAGCTTTCTTT. Protein: CASSFLRNTEAFF.

The chain has TRBV3-1 (or the pseudogene TRBV3-2) and TRBJ2-2; 11 bases line up with TRBD2. Trimming removed 1 base from V and 5 bases from J; junction bases left unmatched: 6. The V gene's germline CDR1 is LGHDT and CDR2 YNNKEL (reference sequence). This CDR3 spans 17 amino acids. CDR3 sequence: CASSQAPGTSGTGELFF. In nucleotides, the CDR3 is TGTGCCAGCAGCCAAGCTCCTGGGACTAGCGGAACCGGGGAGCTGTTTTTT.

The chain links TRBV19 to TRBJ1-3; D not resolved. Germline CDR1 LNHDA, CDR2 SQIVND (reference sequence). CDR3 size: 11 residues. Trimming took 3 bases from V and 6 from J, leaving 3 bases between them. The CDR3 loop reads CASSISNTIYF. CDR3 bases: TGTGCCAGTAGTATCTCAAACACCATATATTTT.

This clone appeared a few times. The gene calls are TRBV11-3 and TRBJ1-5, with 7 bases identical to TRBD1. Germline V lookup: CDR1 SGHNT, CDR2 YENEEA. There are 16 residues in the CDR3. V was pared by 2 bases and J by 6 bases, with 10 bases of the junction left unmatched. Here the CDR3 reads CASSLFPNRGSQPQHF. The CDR3 region has the DNA TGTGCCAGCAGCTTATTCCCTAACAGGGGTAGTCAGCCCCAGCATTTT.

The chain links TRBV7-2 to TRBJ2-5; possibly TRBD2 for D (5 bases). Looked up from germline, CDR1 is SGHTA and CDR2 is FQGNSA. V lost 2 bases and J lost 5, with 15 bases in between. The CDR3 length is 15 residues. CDR3 sequence (DNA): TGTGCCAGCAGCTTATCGGGGTCGGTCTGGGAGACCCAGTACTTC. It is translated as CASSLSGSVWETQYF.

This chain's CDR3 is CAISQGANVDTGELFF. CDR3 in DNA: TGTGCCATCTCCCAGGGGGCTAATGTAGACACCGGGGAGCTGTTTTTT. V and J are TRBV10-3 and TRBJ2-2; 8 bases align to TRBD1. The CDR3 runs to 16 residues. Germline V CDR1 and CDR2: ENHRY, SYGVKD. With 8 bases clipped from V and 3 bases from J, the junction kept 11 bases outside the gene matches.

This chain links TRBV28 with TRBJ2-7; 9 bases align to TRBD1. This CDR3 has 15 residues. The germline CDR1 and CDR2 sequences are MDHEN and SYDVKM. Trimming removed 2 bases from V and 7 bases from J; junction bases left unmatched: 9. This CDR3 is CASSLLPGQGREQYF. CDR3 sequence (DNA): TGTGCCAGCAGTTTACTCCCCGGACAGGGGCGAGAGCAGTACTTC.

The chain combines TRBV9 with TRBJ2-1; 8 bases are a match to TRBD1. CDR3 length: 14 amino acids. Trimming took 0 bases from V and 5 from J; bases not matched to a gene: 1. CDR1 and CDR2 (germline): SGDLS, YYNGEE. The CDR3 region has the DNA TGTGCCAGCAGCGTAGGACAGGGGAACAATGAGCAGTTCTTC. This sequence encodes CASSVGQGNNEQFF. Full variable domain (missing parts from reference TRBV9 and TRBJ2-1): DSGVTQTPKHLITATGQRVTLRCSPRSGDLSVYWYQQSLDQGLQFLIQYYNGEERAKGNILERFSAQQFPDLHSELNLSSLELGDSALYFCASSVGQGNNEQFFGPGTRLTVL.

The table lists this clone with a count of one. The chain links TRBV6-2 or TRBV6-3 to TRBJ2-3, with D uncertain. Trimming took 5 bases from V and 4 from J, leaving 7 bases between them. The germline V gene encodes CDR1 MNHEY and CDR2 SVGEGT. The CDR3 is made up of 12 amino acids. The CDR3 DNA reads TGTGCCAGCAGTGAGACTTCAGATACGCAGTATTTT. Encoded protein: CASSETSDTQYF.

V and J are TRBV10-3 and TRBJ1-2; the D is unclear. V gave up 0 bases and J gave up 1 base, with 3 bases separating them. The CDR3 runs 13 residues. Germline CDR1 and CDR2: ENHRY and SYGVKD. The chain's CDR3 is CAISESGNYGYTF. In DNA, the CDR3 is TGTGCCATCAGTGAGTCCGGTAACTATGGCTACACCTTC.

The gene calls are TRBV28 and TRBJ2-5, with 12 bases aligning to TRBD2. Germline V gives CDR1 MDHEN, CDR2 SYDVKM. V lost 6 bases to trimming and J lost 0 bases; unmatched junction nucleotides: 8. The CDR3 extends over 17 amino acids. The DNA of the CDR3 is TGTGCCAGCAGCCACCCCACTAGCGGGAGGTACCAAGAGACCCAGTACTTC. Its protein is CASSHPTSGRYQETQYF. The full variable domain, its missing parts supplied by reference TRBV28 and TRBJ2-5, is DVKVTQSSRYLVKRTGEKVFLECVQDMDHENMFWYRQDPGLGLRLIYFSYDVKMKEKGDIPEGYSVSREKKERFSLILESASTNQTSMYLCASSHPTSGRYQETQYFGPGTRLLVL.

The J gene is TRBJ2-5, the V gene TRBV2, with 7 bases identical to TRBD1. The germline CDR1 and CDR2 sequences are SNHLY and FYNNEI. This CDR3 comprises 13 residues. The V gene end was trimmed by 6 bases and the J gene end by 5 bases; junction bases not matched to a gene: 6. The CDR3 sequence is CASSPQGPETQYF. In DNA, the CDR3 is TGTGCCAGCAGCCCACAGGGGCCGGAGACCCAGTACTTC.

The chain recombines TRBV28 with TRBJ1-2; D gene ambiguous. With 5 bases removed from V and 7 bases from J, the gap between germline ends came to 14 bases. CDR3 length: 13 amino acids. Germline loops: CDR1 MDHEN, CDR2 SYDVKM. The CDR3: CASSLPSGSGYTF. CDR3 DNA: TGTGCCAGCAGTCTCCCCTCGGGTAGTGGCTACACCTTC.

In its sample, this clone was seen a few times. The chain employs TRBV19 and TRBJ2-2; 11 bases match TRBD1. CDR3 size: 14 residues. Losses at the gene ends were 6 bases for V and 4 bases for J; bases not matched to a gene: 1. Looked up from germline, CDR1 is LNHDA and CDR2 is SQIVND (reference sequence). The CDR3 bases are TGTGCCAGTAGGGACAGGGGGCTCACCGGGGAGCTGTTTTTT. Its protein product is CASRDRGLTGELFF.

The V and J genes are TRBV3-1 (or the pseudogene TRBV3-2) and TRBJ1-1; D is perhaps TRBD1 (5 bases). This CDR3 spans 12 amino acids. Trimming removed 3 bases at V and 5 bases at J, with 7 bases between. Germline CDR1 LGHDT, CDR2 YNNKEL (reference sequence). CDR3 nucleotides: TGTGCCAGCAGCCACCGGGGGACTGAAGCTTTCTTT. Translated: CASSHRGTEAFF.

This clone appeared a single time. This chain connects TRBV7-8 to TRBJ2-5; 11 bases fit TRBD2. Germline V gene data show CDR1 as SGHVS and CDR2 as FQNEAQ. With 3 bases clipped from V and 5 bases from J, the junction kept 5 bases outside the gene matches. The CDR3 loop spans 15 amino acids. The DNA for the CDR3 is TGTGCCAGCAGCTTCGTAGCGGGGGGGCTCGAGACCCAGTACTTC. It codes for CASSFVAGGLETQYF.

This sequence joins TRBV7-2 and TRBJ2-7; TRBD2 matches 11 bases. The V and J ends lost 5 bases and 3 bases, in that order; junction bases with no gene match: 6. The length of the CDR3 is 15 residues. CDR1 and CDR2 from the germline V gene are SGHTA and FQGNSA. This CDR3 is CASSPSSGGYYEQYF. The CDR3 bases are TGTGCCAGCAGCCCTTCTAGCGGGGGGTACTACGAGCAGTACTTC.

This clone was counted only a few times. The chain joins TRBV18 to TRBJ1-6; 10 bases fit TRBD1. Germline lookup yields CDR1 KGHSH and CDR2 LQKENI. The CDR3 covers 17 residues. The trim removed 1 base at V and 7 bases at J, leaving 7 bases unmatched. The CDR3 is CASSPLGQGTENSPLHF. DNA of the CDR3: TGTGCCAGCTCACCACTGGGACAGGGGACGGAGAATTCACCCCTCCACTTT.

V and J are TRBV5-1 and TRBJ1-2, with D uncertain. Germline values: CDR1 SGHRS, CDR2 YFSETQ. V was trimmed by 0 bases and J by 0 bases, leaving 6 bases between them. The CDR3 is 14 residues long. The CDR3 loop is CASSLVISNYGYTF. For the CDR3, the DNA is TGCGCCAGCAGCTTGGTTATATCTAACTATGGCTACACCTTC.

CDR3 protein: CASSSRTGDYGYTF. The CDR3 DNA reads as TGTGCCAGTAGTTCCCGGACAGGAGACTATGGCTACACCTTC. The chain combines TRBV19 with TRBJ1-2; TRBD1 aligns across 7 bases. CDR1 is LNHDA and CDR2 is SQIVND in the germline V gene (reference sequence). Trimming took 5 bases from V and 3 from J; bases not matched to a gene: 6. The CDR3 spans 14 residues.

The V gene is TRBV7-2, the J gene TRBJ2-1; D may be TRBD2 (6 bases). The germline gives CDR1 SGHTA, CDR2 FQGNSA. The ends were cut back, 5 bases at V and 1 base at J, with 9 bases in the middle. The CDR3 runs to 14 residues. For the CDR3, the DNA is TGTGCCAGCAGCCAACTAGCTTCCTACAATGAGCAGTTCTTC. Its protein is CASSQLASYNEQFF.

The chain recombines TRBV7-3 with TRBJ2-3; TRBD2 matches 8 bases. Losses at the gene ends were 4 bases for V and 3 bases for J; bases not matched to a gene: 6. The germline V gene has CDR1 SGHTA and CDR2 FQGTGA. The CDR3 has 15 residues. The CDR3 sequence: CASSSRRGDTDTQYF. DNA for the CDR3: TGTGCCAGCAGCTCGAGGCGGGGGGATACAGATACGCAGTATTTT.

The CDR3 here is CASSSPPISGANVLTF. CDR3 DNA: TGTGCCAGCAGTTCGCCCCCTATCTCTGGGGCCAACGTCCTGACTTTC. The rearrangement uses TRBV28 and TRBJ2-6; no definite D call. This CDR3 region has 16 residues. Germline CDR1 is MDHEN and CDR2 is SYDVKM. V shed 4 bases and J shed 0 bases, with 10 bases lying between them. The entire variable domain, with the rest obtained from reference TRBV28 and TRBJ2-6, is as follows: DVKVTQSSRYLVKRTGEKVFLECVQDMDHENMFWYRQDPGLGLRLIYFSYDVKMKEKGDIPEGYSVSREKKERFSLILESASTNQTSMYLCASSSPPISGANVLTFGAGSRLTVL.

The chain uses TRBV18 and TRBJ2-3; tentatively, D is TRBD1 (6 bases). Germline CDR1 reads KGHSH; CDR2 reads LQKENI. Between the trimmed V and J ends, which lost 3 bases and 2 bases, there was a span of 9 bases. The CDR3 length is 14 residues. The CDR3 loop is CASSPGQSTDTQYF. As DNA, the CDR3 is TGTGCCAGCTCACCGGGACAATCCACAGATACGCAGTATTTT. Combining the CDR3 with reference TRBV18 and TRBJ2-3 gives the whole variable domain NAGVMQNPRHLVRRRGQEARLRCSPMKGHSHVYWYRQLPEEGLKFMVYLQKENIIDESGMPKERFSAEFPKEGPSILRIQQVVRGDSAAYFCASSPGQSTDTQYFGPGTRLTVL.

This clone occurred once. V and J are TRBV28 and TRBJ2-7, with TRBD2 identical over 7 bases. Germline CDR1 is MDHEN and CDR2 is SYDVKM. Losses at the gene ends were 5 bases for V and 1 base for J; bases not matched to a gene: 2. This CDR3 spans 13 amino acids. The CDR3 nucleotides are TGTGCCAGCAGTAGCGGGACTTCCTACGAGCAGTACTTC. Protein product: CASSSGTSYEQYF.